The rows below give T cell receptor beta chains drawn from one sample of a study of blood T cell repertoires in COVID-19. The repertoire was sequenced with immunoSEQ multiplex PCR; TCRdb's copy has only in-frame clones and lacks some. The sample lists 200,000 to 300,000 clones, 85% to 95% seen once, with more than 0.65% in the top ten. The sequencing input was peripheral blood. The receptors derive from a young man with COVID-19, enrolled during active disease. The CDR3 runs from the conserved cysteine through the conserved F or W. The D gene is left open where the match is weak.

TRBJ1-2	-	TRBV27	CASSQGQLSGYTF
TRBJ1-3	-	TRBV9	CASTPGAREGNTIYF
TRBJ1-1	TRBD1	TRBV4-1	CASQTGAENTEAFF
TRBJ1-1	-	TRBV6-5	CASSHREEHSAFF
TRBJ1-1	-	TRBV3-1/TRBV3-2	CASSPPQALNTEAFF
TRBJ1-1	TRBD1	TRBV27	CASSSWTGDTEAFF
TRBJ1-2	TRBD1	TRBV27	CASSRGQGALTGYTF
TRBJ1-5	TRBD1	TRBV5-1	CASSSTGGPNQPQHF
TRBJ2-3	-	TRBV2	CASSRVPLTDTQYF
TRBJ1-1	-	TRBV2	CASTGGGGNTEAFF
TRBJ1-6	TRBD1	TRBV18	CASSGQGLNSPLHF
TRBJ2-7	-	TRBV7-6	CASSPEFGGSDEQYF
TRBJ2-7	-	TRBV5-1	CASSWRTASYEQYF
TRBJ1-1	-	TRBV29-1	CSAHRDLNTEAFF
TRBJ1-5	-	TRBV4-1	CASSQGLQGPVGQPQHF
TRBJ2-5	-	TRBV7-6	CASSFSTGFQETQYF
TRBJ2-5	TRBD2	TRBV5-1	CASSLGGGETQYF
TRBJ1-5	-	TRBV5-1	CASSLAWRPVYQPQHF
TRBJ1-2	TRBD1	TRBV5-1	CASSLAPRTGSGHGYTF
TRBJ1-5	-	TRBV15	CATSRVSGVGNQPQHF
TRBJ2-3	TRBD2	TRBV18	CASSPTSGGTDTQYF
TRBJ1-2	-	TRBV5-1	CASSFDSTGYTF
TRBJ1-3	-	TRBV5-1	CASSRDGAGDGNTIYF
TRBJ2-5	TRBD2	TRBV18	CASSLRTRSANQETQYF
TRBJ1-1	TRBD1	TRBV25-1	CASSALSQGWDTEAFF
TRBJ1-6	TRBD1	TRBV4-1	CASSQDFRGSSYNSPLHF
TRBJ2-2	-	TRBV19	CASSELLNTGELFF
TRBJ2-1	TRBD1	TRBV2	CASSLQGTYNEQFF
TRBJ2-1	TRBD2	TRBV11-2	CASSRGGSGGPSSYNEQFF
TRBJ1-1	-	TRBV2	CASSEQGLNTEAFF
TRBJ1-5	-	TRBV3-1/TRBV3-2	CASSLGQINQPQHF
TRBJ2-5	-	TRBV5-1	CASSPITAETQYF
TRBJ1-4	-	TRBV6-1	CASSEAEGFNEKLFF
TRBJ1-2	-	TRBV19	CASNPAWGQPEGYTF
TRBJ2-2	TRBD2	TRBV5-4	CASSSGTSGAGELFF
TRBJ2-5	-	TRBV6-5	CTSSNRHIQETQYF
TRBJ1-2	TRBD1	TRBV5-4	CASSSTGVRDGYTF
TRBJ1-2	-	TRBV19	CASKPTGITNYGYTF
TRBJ2-7	-	TRBV21-1	CASRDLHEQYF
TRBJ2-1	TRBD1	TRBV2	CASSPGTGRYNEQFF
TRBJ1-6	-	TRBV5-6	CASSPRGNSPLHF
TRBJ1-2	-	TRBV19	CASSAREAYGYTF
TRBJ2-7	TRBD1	TRBV6-5	CASSYVDRGNEQYF
TRBJ1-1	TRBD1	TRBV11-3	CASSFTGATEAFF
TRBJ1-1	-	TRBV10-3	CAIRVGREENTEAFF
TRBJ2-7	-	TRBV9	CASSSLGTREQYF
TRBJ1-5	-	TRBV19	CASSKPTGNQPQHF
TRBJ1-2	-	TRBV9	CASSVGQFGYTF
TRBJ1-4	TRBD1	TRBV19	CASSAQGVANEKLFF
TRBJ2-3	TRBD2	TRBV6-1	CASSERLAADTQYF
TRBJ2-7	-	TRBV6-5	CASSLSDYSYEQYF
TRBJ1-1	TRBD1	TRBV13	CASSSYRDSYTEAFF
TRBJ2-7	TRBD1	TRBV25-1	CASKMGQGNDEQYF
TRBJ1-1	-	TRBV12-5	CASGLVPEGTEAFF
TRBJ1-2	TRBD1	TRBV5-6	CASSWYRGQVGYTF